One sample yielded the 7 T cell receptor beta chains listed below, sequenced in a study of CD8 T cells in ankylosing spondylitis. TCRdb re-called the 5' RACE reads with MiXCR, one entry per CDR3 protein. This table holds hundreds of thousands of distinct CDR3 sequences, around 7.8% found once. Material for sequencing was blood, either unsorted or a sorted T cell fraction (not recorded which). These receptors were obtained from a male donor with ankylosing spondylitis or in good health (not recorded which).

The V gene is TRBV19, the J gene TRBJ2-7; D is undetermined. This CDR3 comprises 14 residues. Trimming left V 5 bases short and J 3 bases short, with 14 bases between. CDR1 LNHDA and CDR2 SQIVND come from the germline V gene (reference sequence). The CDR3 nucleotides are TGTGCCAGTAGTCTCGAACAGAACCACTACGAGCAGTACTTC. It translates to CASSLEQNHYEQYF.

This clonotype was counted only a few times. V usage is TRBV10-3 and J usage is TRBJ2-3; D remains unclear. The length of the CDR3 is 14 residues. Germline-derived CDR1 and CDR2 are ENHRY and SYGVKD. The V gene lost 10 bases and the J gene lost 4 bases, with 18 bases spanning the gap. This CDR3 is CATLNINLPDTQYF. Written as DNA, the CDR3 is TGTGCCACCCTGAACATTAATCTTCCAGATACGCAGTATTTT.

In its sample, this clonotype was seen many times. The chain employs TRBV27 and TRBJ2-2, with 7 bases lining up with TRBD1. The trim removed 5 bases at V and 6 bases at J, leaving 9 bases unmatched. CDR3 length: 15 amino acids. The germline V gene encodes CDR1 MNHEY and CDR2 SMNVEV (reference sequence). CDR3 protein: CASSHRQGKAGELFF. DNA for the CDR3: TGTGCCAGCAGTCACCGACAGGGTAAAGCCGGGGAGCTGTTTTTT.

This clonotype was observed at least ten times. The chain employs TRBV12-3 or TRBV12-4 and TRBJ1-3; tentatively, D is TRBD1 (5 bases). The CDR3 has 14 residues. Trimming stripped 3 bases from V and 6 bases from J, with 12 bases between. This chain's CDR3 is CASSFGAIANTIYF. CDR3 sequence (DNA): TGTGCCAGCAGTTTCGGGGCAATCGCAAACACCATATATTTT.

The genes are TRBV18 and TRBJ1-1; D call uncertain. CDR3 length: 16 residues. From germline, CDR1 is KGHSH and CDR2 LQKENI. With 3 bases removed from V and 13 bases from J, the gap between germline ends came to 27 bases. CDR3 bases: TGTGCCAGCTCACCCTACGGAGGGCCTAAGGACGGACCCGATTTCTTT. The encoded protein is CASSPYGGPKDGPDFF.

This clonotype was detected many times. The chain links TRBV20-1 to TRBJ1-2; D unresolved. Germline assignment: CDR1 DFQATT and CDR2 SNEGSKA (reference sequence). The CDR3 runs to 13 residues. V lost 0 bases to trimming and J lost 7 bases, with 12 bases between them. The CDR3 DNA reads TGCAGTGCTAGAGATCTGGGGTTAGCTGGCTACACCTTC. It translates to CSARDLGLAGYTF.

V is TRBV12-3 or TRBV12-4 and J is TRBJ1-1; TRBD1 might be the D (6 bases). The CDR3 loop spans 17 amino acids. Trimming shortened V by 6 bases and J by 6 bases, and 26 bases separated the two germline ends. The CDR3 DNA reads as TGTGCCAGCAGCCCCAGGTGGGGGGGCGCTGGGTGGGCTGAAGCTTTCTTT. Translated, it gives CASSPRWGGAGWAEAFF.